This is a list of T cell receptor beta chains from one sample in a study of T-cell memory formation after mild COVID-19. One entry per CDR3 protein results from TCRdb running MiXCR on the 5' RACE reads. Of roughly 560,000 distinct CDR3 sequences listed, around 20% are singletons. Material for sequencing was PBMCs or a T cell subset sorted from them (not recorded which). The receptors were sampled from an adult woman who had mild COVID-19 (a few samples of this study predate the infection). Cell type and time point are not known. CDR3s include the opening cysteine and the closing phenylalanine or tryptophan. A D gene is named only where the DNA matches it firmly. A clone size is listed for some rows: how often the clone was seen (once, few, many), or a class if it is expanded.

D,V,J,size,DNA,CDR3
.,TRBV20-1,TRBJ1-1,once,TGCAGTACCACAAGGCCGAACACTGAAGCTTTCTTT,CSTTRPNTEAFF
TRBD1,TRBV4-1,TRBJ1-6,few,TGCGCCAGCAGCCAAGGCCTTTGGGGGACAGGGGGGAATTCACCCCTCCACTTT,CASSQGLWGTGGNSPLHF
.,TRBV7-2,TRBJ2-1,few,TGTGCCAGCAGCTTAGGGGGACCAGTCAGGGATGAGCAGTTCTTC,CASSLGGPVRDEQFF
.,TRBV7-9,TRBJ2-2,few,TGTGCCAGCAGCCGAATTTGGGGACAGAACACCGGGGAGCTGTTTTTT,CASSRIWGQNTGELFF
TRBD2,TRBV9,TRBJ2-1,few,TGTGCCAGCAGCGTAGGCGGGAGGAAGGAGCAGTTCTTC,CASSVGGRKEQFF
.,TRBV7-6,TRBJ2-7,.,TGTGCCAGCAGCTTATCGGTGGGGGCGTTGAACGAGCAGTACTTC,CASSLSVGALNEQYF
TRBD1,TRBV3-1,TRBJ1-1,few,TGTGCCAGCAGCCAAGAGGTTGGGGCAGGGGGCTTTGGCACTGAAGCTTTCTTT,CASSQEVGAGGFGTEAFF
.,TRBV9,TRBJ2-5,.,TGTGCCAGCAGCGCCCGGTCCGGGGGCGAAGAGACCCAGTACTTC,CASSARSGGEETQYF
TRBD1,TRBV6-5,TRBJ1-2,.,TGTGCCAGCAGTTACTCGCGGGACAGCTATGGCTACACCTTC,CASSYSRDSYGYTF
.,TRBV4-2,TRBJ1-1,.,TGTGCCAGCAGCCAAGGGAGGGTTGGACCTCTCATGAACACTGAAGCTTTCTTT,CASSQGRVGPLMNTEAFF
.,TRBV11-2,TRBJ2-1,few,TGTGCCAGCAGCCCCGGGACGGCCTTTTTGAATGAGCAGTTCTTC,CASSPGTAFLNEQFF
.,TRBV7-6,TRBJ2-2,.,TGTGCCAGCAGCTCCGGCTGGGGGGATAGCGGAGATCACGGGGAGCTGTTTTTT,CASSSGWGDSGDHGELFF
TRBD1,TRBV20-1,TRBJ1-2,.,TGCAGTGCTAGATTAGGACAGGGGGCTGGTGGCTACACCTTC,CSARLGQGAGGYTF
.,TRBV3-1,TRBJ2-7,.,TGTGCCAGCAGCCACCCCCTGAGGTGGGGGGCGTCTTCCTACGAGCAGTACTTC,CASSHPLRWGASSYEQYF
.,TRBV29-1,TRBJ2-5,few,TGCAGCGTCGTCCTTACTAGTAACCAAGAGACCCAGTACTTC,CSVVLTSNQETQYF